Listed below are T cell receptor beta chains from one sample, sequenced in a study of vaccination effects on CD4 cells after COVID-19. Their cognate antigens are unknown. TCRdb keeps only in-frame clones here, not all; method: immunoSEQ multiplex PCR. The sample shows around 30,000 clones, approximately 80% of them seen only once. The sequenced sample was CD4+ T cells from PBMCs cultured with HCoV-NL63 spike peptides, obtained before COVID-19 vaccination. These receptors all stem from a human donor who had a prior SARS-CoV-2 infection. Each CDR3 is given with its conserved first and last residue. Fields, in order: J gene, V gene, D gene, clone size, CDR3 DNA, CDR3 protein. D genes are given only for firm matches. A clone size is listed for some rows: how often the clone was seen (once, few, many), or a class if it is expanded.

j_gene: TRBJ1-5
v_gene: TRBV6-6
d_gene: .
abundance: .
CDR3nt: TGTGCCAGCAGTTATCGGGGGAATCGGAGCAATCAGCCCCAGCATTTT
CDR3aa: CASSYRGNRSNQPQHF

j_gene: TRBJ2-1
v_gene: TRBV7-7
d_gene: .
abundance: .
CDR3nt: TGTGCTAGCAGCTTAGGTGGGGGTTCGACAGAGCAGTTCTTC
CDR3aa: CASSLGGGSTEQFF

j_gene: TRBJ1-2
v_gene: TRBV2
d_gene: .
abundance: .
CDR3nt: TGTGCCAGCAGTGAATGGTCTCTACGATCGGGGTATGGCTACACCTTC
CDR3aa: CASSEWSLRSGYGYTF

j_gene: TRBJ1-6
v_gene: TRBV3-1/TRBV3-2
d_gene: .
abundance: .
CDR3nt: TGTGCCAGCAGCCGCATTGCTAGGTCACAGGAGGAGACCGGATCACCCCTCCACTTT
CDR3aa: CASSRIARSQEETGSPLHF

j_gene: TRBJ2-2
v_gene: TRBV10-3
d_gene: .
abundance: few
CDR3nt: TGTGCCATCGGGGCCCATTCGGGGTCGGGCAACACCGGGGAGCTGTTTTTT
CDR3aa: CAIGAHSGSGNTGELFF

j_gene: TRBJ1-1
v_gene: TRBV7-9
d_gene: TRBD1
abundance: .
CDR3nt: TGTGCCAGCAGCTCCCCCCCGACAGGGAGGACTGAAGCTTTCTTT
CDR3aa: CASSSPPTGRTEAFF

j_gene: TRBJ2-7
v_gene: TRBV11-3
d_gene: .
abundance: .
CDR3nt: TGTGCCAGCAGCTTCTCTAGGGACGAGCAGTACTTC
CDR3aa: CASSFSRDEQYF

j_gene: TRBJ2-3
v_gene: TRBV18
d_gene: .
abundance: .
CDR3nt: TGTGCCAGCTCACCCCCCTTCCAGTACCTAAGCACAGATACGCAGTATTTT
CDR3aa: CASSPPFQYLSTDTQYF

j_gene: TRBJ1-1
v_gene: TRBV6-6
d_gene: TRBD1
abundance: .
CDR3nt: TGTGCCAGCAGTCAACAGGGGATGGAAGCTTTCTTT
CDR3aa: CASSQQGMEAFF

j_gene: TRBJ2-3
v_gene: TRBV5-1
d_gene: TRBD1
abundance: .
CDR3nt: TGCGCCAGCAGCCGGGGACAGGGATTTTCAGATACGCAGTATTTT
CDR3aa: CASSRGQGFSDTQYF

j_gene: TRBJ2-1
v_gene: TRBV6-5
d_gene: TRBD2
abundance: .
CDR3nt: TGTGCCAGCAGTCCTAGCGGGAGCTCCTACAATGAGCAGTTCTTC
CDR3aa: CASSPSGSSYNEQFF

j_gene: TRBJ2-7
v_gene: TRBV5-6
d_gene: TRBD2
abundance: .
CDR3nt: TGTGCCAGCAGCTTAACAACTAGCGGGAGCTCCTACGAGCAGTACTTC
CDR3aa: CASSLTTSGSSYEQYF

j_gene: TRBJ2-1
v_gene: TRBV19
d_gene: .
abundance: .
CDR3nt: TGTGCCAGTAGTCTGTTTGGTGTTCCTGACAGGAACCTCGGAAATGAGCAGTTCTTC
CDR3aa: CASSLFGVPDRNLGNEQFF

j_gene: TRBJ2-7
v_gene: TRBV10-3
d_gene: .
abundance: .
CDR3nt: TGTGCCCCCCCCCAGGGTTCCTACGAGCAGTACTTC
CDR3aa: CAPPQGSYEQYF

j_gene: TRBJ2-2
v_gene: TRBV7-9
d_gene: .
abundance: few
CDR3nt: TGTGCCAGCAGCTTAGCTCTCCGAACCGGGGAGCTGTTTTTT
CDR3aa: CASSLALRTGELFF

j_gene: TRBJ2-3
v_gene: TRBV7-8
d_gene: TRBD2
abundance: few
CDR3nt: TGTGCCAGCAGCTTAGCCCGCTTCGGGACTAGAAAATTCACAGATACGCAGTATTTT
CDR3aa: CASSLARFGTRKFTDTQYF

j_gene: TRBJ1-5
v_gene: TRBV7-2
d_gene: .
abundance: few
CDR3nt: TGTGCCAGCAGCTTACGGAGCAGAGGCACTCAGCCCCAGCATTTT
CDR3aa: CASSLRSRGTQPQHF

j_gene: TRBJ1-1
v_gene: TRBV18
d_gene: .
abundance: .
CDR3nt: TGTGCCAGCTCACCTCAGGGTGTCGGCACTGAAGCTTTCTTT
CDR3aa: CASSPQGVGTEAFF

j_gene: TRBJ2-1
v_gene: TRBV5-5
d_gene: .
abundance: .
CDR3nt: TGTGCCAGCAGCTCAACCCTGGGGACTCAGTACAATGAGCAGTTCTTC
CDR3aa: CASSSTLGTQYNEQFF

j_gene: TRBJ1-2
v_gene: TRBV2
d_gene: .
abundance: .
CDR3nt: TGTGCCTCCCGGCAGTTGGACTATGGCTACACCTTC
CDR3aa: CASRQLDYGYTF

j_gene: TRBJ2-2
v_gene: TRBV7-2
d_gene: .
abundance: few
CDR3nt: TGTGCCAGCAGCCCAAGGTGGGGGTCCCCCGGGGAGCTGTTTTTT
CDR3aa: CASSPRWGSPGELFF

j_gene: TRBJ1-1
v_gene: TRBV3-1/TRBV3-2
d_gene: .
abundance: .
CDR3nt: TGTGCCAGCAGCCGCCTCGACCGACCGAACACTGAAGCTTTCTTT
CDR3aa: CASSRLDRPNTEAFF

j_gene: TRBJ2-1
v_gene: TRBV7-2
d_gene: TRBD2
abundance: .
CDR3nt: TGTGCCAGCAGCTCTTTTAGCGGGCCCCGGTCCTACAATGAGCAGTTCTTC
CDR3aa: CASSSFSGPRSYNEQFF

j_gene: TRBJ1-1
v_gene: TRBV6-5
d_gene: .
abundance: .
CDR3nt: TGTGCCAGCAGTTATGGGGGGGATCGGGACACTGAAGCTTTCTTT
CDR3aa: CASSYGGDRDTEAFF

j_gene: TRBJ1-2
v_gene: TRBV29-1
d_gene: .
abundance: .
CDR3nt: TGCAGCGTTGTGTGGAATTATGGCTACACCTTC
CDR3aa: CSVVWNYGYTF

j_gene: TRBJ1-5
v_gene: TRBV6-1
d_gene: .
abundance: .
CDR3nt: TGTGCCAGCAGTGAAGCCATGGTTAGCAATCAGCCCCAGCATTTT
CDR3aa: CASSEAMVSNQPQHF

j_gene: TRBJ2-1
v_gene: TRBV9
d_gene: TRBD2
abundance: .
CDR3nt: TGTGCCAGCAGCGTAGCCGTTTGGAGTGGCGGGAGGGCCGCCAGCGAGCAGTTCTTC
CDR3aa: CASSVAVWSGGRAASEQFF

j_gene: TRBJ1-1
v_gene: TRBV30
d_gene: .
abundance: .
CDR3nt: TGTGCCTGGAGTCCTGGGAGTTTCACTGAAGCTTTCTTT
CDR3aa: CAWSPGSFTEAFF

j_gene: TRBJ1-5
v_gene: TRBV10-3
d_gene: TRBD1
abundance: once
CDR3nt: TGTGCCACCGTTGACAGGGACGGCCAGCCCCAGCATTTT
CDR3aa: CATVDRDGQPQHF

j_gene: TRBJ2-1
v_gene: TRBV5-6
d_gene: .
abundance: once
CDR3nt: TGTGCCAGCAGCTTGTATGCAGGGACCTCCTACAATGAGCAGTTCTTC
CDR3aa: CASSLYAGTSYNEQFF

j_gene: TRBJ1-5
v_gene: TRBV6-1
d_gene: .
abundance: .
CDR3nt: TGTGCCAGCAGTGAATCGCGGGCAAGTCAGCCCCAGCATTTT
CDR3aa: CASSESRASQPQHF